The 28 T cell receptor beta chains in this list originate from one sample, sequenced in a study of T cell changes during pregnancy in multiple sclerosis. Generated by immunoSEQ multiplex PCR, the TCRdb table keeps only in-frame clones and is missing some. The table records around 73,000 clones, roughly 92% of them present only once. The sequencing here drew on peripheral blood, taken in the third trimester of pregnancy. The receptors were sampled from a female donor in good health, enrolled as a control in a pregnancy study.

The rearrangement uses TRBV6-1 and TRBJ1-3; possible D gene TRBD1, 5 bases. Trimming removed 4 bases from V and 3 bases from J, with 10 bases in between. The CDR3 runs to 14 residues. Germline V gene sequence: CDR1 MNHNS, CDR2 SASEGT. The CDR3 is CASSVGRVGNTIYF. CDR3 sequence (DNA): TGTGCCAGCAGTGTGGGCAGGGTTGGAAACACCATATATTTT.

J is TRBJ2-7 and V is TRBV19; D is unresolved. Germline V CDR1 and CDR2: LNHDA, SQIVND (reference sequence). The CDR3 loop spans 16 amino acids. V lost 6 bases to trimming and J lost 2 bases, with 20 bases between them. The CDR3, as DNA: TGTGCCAGTAGGTCCCCCCGCGGAATATGTACCTACGAGCAGTACTTC. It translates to CASRSPRGICTYEQYF.

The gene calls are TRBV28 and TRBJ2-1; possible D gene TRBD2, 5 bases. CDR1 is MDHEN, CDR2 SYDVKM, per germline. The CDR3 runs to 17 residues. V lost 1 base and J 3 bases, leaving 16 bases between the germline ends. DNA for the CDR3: TGTGCCAGCAGTTTATCTTCCGGGGTGGGCCGCTACAATGAGCAGTTCTTC. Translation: CASSLSSGVGRYNEQFF.

The CDR3 region is CASTLAGLGTGELFF. In DNA, the CDR3 is TGTGCCAGCACCCTAGCGGGCTTAGGGACCGGGGAGCTGTTTTTT. The rearrangement links TRBV27 to TRBJ2-2, with 8 bases identical to TRBD2. The V gene's germline CDR1 is MNHEY and CDR2 SMNVEV (reference sequence). This CDR3 has 15 residues. Trimming at V came to 7 bases and at J to 5 bases, leaving 9 bases not matched to a gene.

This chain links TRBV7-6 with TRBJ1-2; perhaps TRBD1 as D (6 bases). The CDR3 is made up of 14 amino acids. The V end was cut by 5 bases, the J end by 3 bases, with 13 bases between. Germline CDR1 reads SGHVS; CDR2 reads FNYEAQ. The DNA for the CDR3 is TGTGCCAGCAGCCCCGAACAGGGCCACTATGGCTACACCTTC. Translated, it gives CASSPEQGHYGYTF.

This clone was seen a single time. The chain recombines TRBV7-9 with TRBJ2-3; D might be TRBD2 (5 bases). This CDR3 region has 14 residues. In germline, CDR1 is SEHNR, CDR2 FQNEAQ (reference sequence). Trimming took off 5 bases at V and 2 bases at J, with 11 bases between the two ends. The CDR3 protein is CASSPERYTDTQYF. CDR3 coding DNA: TGTGCCAGCAGCCCAGAGCGGTACACAGATACGCAGTATTTT. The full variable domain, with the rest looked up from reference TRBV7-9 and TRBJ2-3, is DTGVSQNPRHKITKRGQNVTFRCDPISEHNRLYWYRQTLGQGPEFLTYFQNEAQLEKSRLLSDRFSAERPKGSFSTLEIQRTEQGDSAMYLCASSPERYTDTQYFGPGTRLTVL.

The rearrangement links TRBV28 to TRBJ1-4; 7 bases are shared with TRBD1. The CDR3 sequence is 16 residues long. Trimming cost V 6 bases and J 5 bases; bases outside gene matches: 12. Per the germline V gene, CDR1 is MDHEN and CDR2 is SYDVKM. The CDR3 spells CASSPPTGQLNEKLFF. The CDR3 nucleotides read TGTGCCAGCAGCCCCCCAACGGGACAGTTAAATGAAAAACTGTTTTTT.

CDR3: CASSLTTGNYGYTF. The CDR3 DNA follows: TGTGCCAGCAGTCTAACGACAGGGAACTATGGCTACACCTTC. V and J are TRBV6-6 and TRBJ1-2; 7 bases agree with TRBD1. Germline lookup yields CDR1 MNHNY and CDR2 SVGAGI (reference sequence). The V and J ends lost 5 bases and 2 bases, in that order; junction bases with no gene match: 5. This CDR3 region has 14 residues.

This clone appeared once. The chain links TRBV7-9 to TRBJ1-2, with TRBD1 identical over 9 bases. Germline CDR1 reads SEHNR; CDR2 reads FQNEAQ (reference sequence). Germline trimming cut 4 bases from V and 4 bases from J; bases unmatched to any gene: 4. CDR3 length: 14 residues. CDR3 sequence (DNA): TGTGCCAGCAGCTGGGGACAGGGTGGCTATGGCTACACCTTC. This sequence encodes CASSWGQGGYGYTF. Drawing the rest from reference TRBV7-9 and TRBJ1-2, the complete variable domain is DTGVSQNPRHKITKRGQNVTFRCDPISEHNRLYWYRQTLGQGPEFLTYFQNEAQLEKSRLLSDRFSAERPKGSFSTLEIQRTEQGDSAMYLCASSWGQGGYGYTFGSGTRLTVV.

The CDR3 DNA follows: TGTGCCAGCAGCCAAGTAGTCGATCTCAATGCTTTCTTC. Protein sequence: CASSQVVDLNAFF. The gene calls are TRBV4-2 and TRBJ2-1, with no clear D. Germline CDR1 is LGHNA and CDR2 is YNFKEQ. The CDR3 runs 13 residues. V shed 1 base and J shed 16 bases, with 17 bases lying between them.

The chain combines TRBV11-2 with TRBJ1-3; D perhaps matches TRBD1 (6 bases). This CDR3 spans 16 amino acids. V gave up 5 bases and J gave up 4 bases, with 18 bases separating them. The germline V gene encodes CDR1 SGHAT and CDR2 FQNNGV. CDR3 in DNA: TGTGCCAGCAGCCATGTTGGGGGGGCAAAAGGAAACACCATATATTTT. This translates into CASSHVGGAKGNTIYF.

The CDR3 DNA reads as TGTGCCAGCCAAGCGTGGGGACAGGGGGCTGACGAGCAGTACTTC. Protein sequence: CASQAWGQGADEQYF. The chain links TRBV28 to TRBJ2-7; 12 bases are shared with TRBD1. CDR3 size: 15 residues. Per the germline V gene, CDR1 is MDHEN and CDR2 is SYDVKM. The ends lost 8 bases at V and 5 bases at J; junction bases unmatched: 10.

The chain's CDR3 is CASSGRVLAGGLYNEQFF. CDR3 nucleotide sequence: TGTGCCAGCAGTGGTCGGGTACTAGCGGGGGGACTATACAATGAGCAGTTCTTC. This chain connects TRBV6-1 to TRBJ2-1, with 12 bases aligning to TRBD2. There are 18 residues in the CDR3. With V trimmed by 4 bases and J by 4 bases, 11 bases remained unmatched. Germline V gene data show CDR1 as MNHNS and CDR2 as SASEGT.

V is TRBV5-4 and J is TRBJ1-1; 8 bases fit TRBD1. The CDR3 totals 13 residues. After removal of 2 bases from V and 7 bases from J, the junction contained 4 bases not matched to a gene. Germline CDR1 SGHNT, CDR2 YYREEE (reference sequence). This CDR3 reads CASSLGQGDEAFF. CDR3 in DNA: TGTGCCAGCAGCTTAGGACAGGGCGATGAAGCTTTCTTT.

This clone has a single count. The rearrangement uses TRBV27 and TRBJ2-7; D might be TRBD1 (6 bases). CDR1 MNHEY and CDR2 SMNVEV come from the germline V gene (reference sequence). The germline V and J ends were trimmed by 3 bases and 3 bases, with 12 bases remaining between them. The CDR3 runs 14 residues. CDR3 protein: CASSFPGQIYEQYF. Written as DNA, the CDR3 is TGTGCCAGCAGTTTCCCAGGACAGATCTACGAGCAGTACTTC.

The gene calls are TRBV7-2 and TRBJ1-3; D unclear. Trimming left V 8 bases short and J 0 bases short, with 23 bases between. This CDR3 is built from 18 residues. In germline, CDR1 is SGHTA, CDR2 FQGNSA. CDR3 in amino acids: CASVGWWKGGSSGNTIYF. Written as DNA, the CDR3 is TGTGCCAGCGTAGGGTGGTGGAAAGGTGGGAGCTCTGGAAACACCATATATTTT.

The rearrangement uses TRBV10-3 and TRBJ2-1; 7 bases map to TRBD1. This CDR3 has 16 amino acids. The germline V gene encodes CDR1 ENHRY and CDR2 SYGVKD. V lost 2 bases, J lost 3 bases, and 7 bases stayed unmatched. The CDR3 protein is CAISEPGGTDYNEQFF. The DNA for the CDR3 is TGTGCCATCAGTGAGCCTGGTGGGACAGACTACAATGAGCAGTTCTTC.

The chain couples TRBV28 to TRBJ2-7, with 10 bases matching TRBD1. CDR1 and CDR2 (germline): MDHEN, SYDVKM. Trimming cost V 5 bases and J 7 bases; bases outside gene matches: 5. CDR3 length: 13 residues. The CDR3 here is CASSPRTGGEQYF. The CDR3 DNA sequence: TGTGCCAGCAGTCCTAGGACAGGGGGGGAGCAGTACTTC.

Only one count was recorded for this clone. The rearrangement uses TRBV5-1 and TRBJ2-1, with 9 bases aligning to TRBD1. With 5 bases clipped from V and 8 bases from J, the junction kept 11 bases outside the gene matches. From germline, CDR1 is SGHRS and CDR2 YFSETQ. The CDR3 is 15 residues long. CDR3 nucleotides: TGCGCCAGCAGTCCGCCGGGACAGGGTTCGGATGAGCAGTTCTTC. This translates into CASSPPGQGSDEQFF. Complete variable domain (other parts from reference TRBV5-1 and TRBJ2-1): KAGVTQTPRYLIKTRGQQVTLSCSPISGHRSVSWYQQTPGQGLQFLFEYFSETQRNKGNFPGRFSGRQFSNSRSEMNVSTLELGDSALYLCASSPPGQGSDEQFFGPGTRLTVL.

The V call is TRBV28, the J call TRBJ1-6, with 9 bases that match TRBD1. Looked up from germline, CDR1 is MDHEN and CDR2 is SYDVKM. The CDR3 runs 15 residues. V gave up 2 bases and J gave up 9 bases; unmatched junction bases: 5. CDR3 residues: CASSLATGGGSPLHF. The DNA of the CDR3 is TGTGCCAGCAGTTTAGCCACAGGGGGCGGTTCACCCCTCCACTTT.

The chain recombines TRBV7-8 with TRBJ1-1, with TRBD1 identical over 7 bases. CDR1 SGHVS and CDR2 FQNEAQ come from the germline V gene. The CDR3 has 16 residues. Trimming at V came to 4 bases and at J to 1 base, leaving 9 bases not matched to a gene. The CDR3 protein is CASSSWTGRENTEAFF. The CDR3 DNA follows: TGTGCCAGCAGCTCTTGGACAGGCCGAGAGAACACTGAAGCTTTCTTT.

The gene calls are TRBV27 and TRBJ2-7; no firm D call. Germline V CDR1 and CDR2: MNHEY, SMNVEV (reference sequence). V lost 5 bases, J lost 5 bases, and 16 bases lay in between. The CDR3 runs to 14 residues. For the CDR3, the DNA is TGTGCCAGCAGTGTGGGCCGGCTTGAGCACGAGCAGTACTTC. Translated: CASSVGRLEHEQYF.

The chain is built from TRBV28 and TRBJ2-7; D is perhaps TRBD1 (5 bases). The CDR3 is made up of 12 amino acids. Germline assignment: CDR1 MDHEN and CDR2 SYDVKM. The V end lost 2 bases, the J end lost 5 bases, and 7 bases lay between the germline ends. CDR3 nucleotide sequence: TGTGCCAGCAGTTTACAGGGCAACGAGCAGTACTTC. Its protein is CASSLQGNEQYF.

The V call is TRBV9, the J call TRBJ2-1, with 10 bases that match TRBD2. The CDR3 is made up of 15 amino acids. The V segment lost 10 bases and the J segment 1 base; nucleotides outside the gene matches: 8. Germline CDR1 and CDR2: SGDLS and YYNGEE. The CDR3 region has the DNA TGTGCCTCCGGGCAGCGGGAGGGTTCCTACAATGAGCAGTTCTTC. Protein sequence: CASGQREGSYNEQFF. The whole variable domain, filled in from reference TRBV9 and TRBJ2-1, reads DSGVTQTPKHLITATGQRVTLRCSPRSGDLSVYWYQQSLDQGLQFLIQYYNGEERAKGNILERFSAQQFPDLHSELNLSSLELGDSALYFCASGQREGSYNEQFFGPGTRLTVL.

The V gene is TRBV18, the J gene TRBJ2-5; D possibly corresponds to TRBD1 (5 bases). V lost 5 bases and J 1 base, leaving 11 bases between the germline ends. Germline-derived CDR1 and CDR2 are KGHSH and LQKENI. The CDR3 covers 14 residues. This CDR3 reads CASSSSGIQETQYF. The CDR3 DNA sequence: TGTGCCAGCTCATCCTCAGGGATCCAAGAGACCCAGTACTTC.

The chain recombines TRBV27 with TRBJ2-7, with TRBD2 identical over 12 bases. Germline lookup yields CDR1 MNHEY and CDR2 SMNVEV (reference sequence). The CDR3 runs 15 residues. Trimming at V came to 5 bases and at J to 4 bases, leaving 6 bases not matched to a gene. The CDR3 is CASSRTSGRRYEQYF. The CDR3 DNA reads TGTGCCAGCAGTCGCACTAGCGGGAGGAGGTACGAGCAGTACTTC.

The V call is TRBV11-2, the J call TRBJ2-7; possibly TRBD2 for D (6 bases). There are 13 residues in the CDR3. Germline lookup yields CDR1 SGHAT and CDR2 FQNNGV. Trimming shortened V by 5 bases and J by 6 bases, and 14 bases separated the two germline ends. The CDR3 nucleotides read TGTGCCAGCAGCCTAATGGGACTTGGCGAGCAGTACTTC. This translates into CASSLMGLGEQYF.

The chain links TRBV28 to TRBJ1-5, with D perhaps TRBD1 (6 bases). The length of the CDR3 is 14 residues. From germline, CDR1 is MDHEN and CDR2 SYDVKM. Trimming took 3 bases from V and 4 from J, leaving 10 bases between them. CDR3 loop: CASSLGGQNQPQHF. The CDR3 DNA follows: TGTGCCAGCAGTTTGGGGGGGCAAAATCAGCCCCAGCATTTT.